This record looks at one TCR beta chain sequence and its context. TCRdb's copy holds only in-frame clones and misses some; the assay was immunoSEQ multiplex PCR. The table shows 200,000 to 300,000 clones, with about nine tenths occurring only once. This record comes from a study of blood T cell repertoires in COVID-19. Study-level background: Samples representing acute and convalescent COVID-19 were sourced from the United States, Italy and Spain.

Looked up from germline, CDR1 is SGHRS and CDR2 is YFSETQ. The CDR3 has 16 residues. With V trimmed by 2 bases and J by 4 bases, 4 bases remained unmatched. Cohort assignment relied on participant-reported clinical history. The recovered donors of Cohort 3 showed two negative PCRs, clearance, or symptom resolution. V usage is TRBV5-1 and J usage is TRBJ2-1; TRBD2 aligns across 12 bases. The sequence was obtained from a young woman who had recovered from COVID-19. Material for sequencing was PBMCs or T cells enriched from blood (not recorded which). CDR3 loop: CASSFGLAGGYNEQFF. As DNA, the CDR3 is TGCGCCAGCAGCTTTGGTCTAGCGGGAGGGTACAATGAGCAGTTCTTC.